This T cell receptor (beta chain) was identified in a study of blood T cell repertoires in COVID-19. Study context: Two consecutive negative NP/OP PCR tests, clearance, or resolved symptoms defined Cohort 3 recovery.

Per the original methods: Amplification from reference gene primers served as the basis for estimated nucleated cell counts. Clones were read by immunoSEQ multiplex PCR, and TCRdb kept only the in-frame ones, dropping some. V and J calls and clone size are as listed in that table; D and trimming were resolved from the DNA. The sample records a few hundred thousand clones, approximately 87% being singletons. This sequence was found in a man aged 35 to 55 in a cohort exposed to, infected with or recovered from COVID-19 (not recorded which). Source material: PBMCs or T cells enriched from blood (not recorded which).

The CDR3 nucleotides read TGTGCCAGCAGGTACGGGACAGGGCCCACTGAAGCTTTCTTT. Translation: CASRYGTGPTEAFF. The rearrangement uses TRBV19 and TRBJ1-1; 9 positions agree with TRBD1. V shed 9 bases and J 4 bases; nucleotides not matched to a gene: 9. The germline V gene has CDR1 LNHDA and CDR2 SQIVND (reference sequence). This CDR3 spans 14 amino acids.